The rows below give T cell receptor beta chains drawn from one sample of a study of vaccination and CD4 T cells after COVID-19. TCRdb independently ran MiXCR on the PCR reads; one entry per CDR3 protein. The sample records some 11,000 distinct CDR3 sequences, around 30% being singletons. Their target antigens are unknown. Material: cultured CD4+ T cells from blood. The receptors shown here come from a human donor with COVID-19. CDR3s include the opening cysteine and the closing phenylalanine or tryptophan. Each record gives: clone size, D gene, CDR3 length, J gene, V gene, CDR3 DNA, CDR3 protein. The D gene is left open where the match is weak. Size tells how often a clone was seen (once, few, many) or the class of an expanded clone, and some rows leave it out.

abundance: few; d_gene: TRBD1; len: 16; j_gene: TRBJ2-2; v_gene: TRBV15; CDR3nt: TGTGCCACCAGCAGAGGAGACAGGGTTAACACCGGGGAGCTGTTTTTT; CDR3aa: CATSRGDRVNTGELFF
abundance: -; d_gene: TRBD2; len: 14; j_gene: TRBJ2-1; v_gene: TRBV6-2/TRBV6-3; CDR3nt: TGTGCCAGCAGCCGCGGGGGGTCCTACAATGAGCAGTTCTTC; CDR3aa: CASSRGGSYNEQFF
abundance: few; d_gene: TRBD1; len: 12; j_gene: TRBJ2-3; v_gene: TRBV19; CDR3nt: TGTGCCAGTAGTATTAGGCAGGGGGAGCAGTATTTT; CDR3aa: CASSIRQGEQYF
abundance: few; d_gene: -; len: 13; j_gene: TRBJ1-5; v_gene: TRBV7-2; CDR3nt: TGTGCCAGCAGCTTAGCGCTCAATCAGCCCCAGCATTTT; CDR3aa: CASSLALNQPQHF
abundance: -; d_gene: -; len: 13; j_gene: TRBJ1-6; v_gene: TRBV6-1; CDR3nt: TGTGCCAGCAGCCGAACTACAGCCTCACCCCTCCACTTT; CDR3aa: CASSRTTASPLHF
abundance: few; d_gene: -; len: 14; j_gene: TRBJ2-3; v_gene: TRBV11-2; CDR3nt: TGTGCCAGCAGCATACTCACTTGGGCAGATACGCAGTATTTT; CDR3aa: CASSILTWADTQYF
abundance: medium-sized; d_gene: -; len: 12; j_gene: TRBJ1-2; v_gene: TRBV20-1; CDR3nt: TGCAGTGCCCTGAGGGCTTCCTATGGCTACACCTTC; CDR3aa: CSALRASYGYTF
abundance: -; d_gene: -; len: 14; j_gene: TRBJ2-5; v_gene: TRBV7-9; CDR3nt: TGTGCCAGCAGCTTCAGGTCCGGTGTAGAGACCCAGTACTTC; CDR3aa: CASSFRSGVETQYF
abundance: -; d_gene: -; len: 15; j_gene: TRBJ2-3; v_gene: TRBV18; CDR3nt: TGTGCCAGCTCCCCACAGAAAACTAGCACAGATACGCAGTATTTT; CDR3aa: CASSPQKTSTDTQYF
abundance: -; d_gene: -; len: 16; j_gene: TRBJ1-2; v_gene: TRBV18; CDR3nt: TGTGCCAGCTCACCGTCAATGCGGGAGAACAACTATGGCTACACCTTC; CDR3aa: CASSPSMRENNYGYTF
abundance: -; d_gene: -; len: 15; j_gene: TRBJ1-1; v_gene: TRBV4-3; CDR3nt: TGCGCCAGCAGCCAAGATCAACCGGGCAGCGCTGAAGCTTTCTTT; CDR3aa: CASSQDQPGSAEAFF
abundance: few; d_gene: -; len: 12; j_gene: TRBJ1-6; v_gene: TRBV6-1; CDR3nt: TGTGCCAGTCAATACTATAATTCACCCCTCCACTTT; CDR3aa: CASQYYNSPLHF
abundance: once; d_gene: -; len: 15; j_gene: TRBJ1-4; v_gene: TRBV6-1; CDR3nt: TGTGCCAGCAGCGCTAGCGGTGGAGCTAATGAAAAACTGTTTTTT; CDR3aa: CASSASGGANEKLFF
abundance: -; d_gene: -; len: 16; j_gene: TRBJ1-2; v_gene: TRBV6-2/TRBV6-3; CDR3nt: TGTGCCAGCAGTTACGGGAGTGGTCAGCTCTTGGGTGGCTACACCTTC; CDR3aa: CASSYGSGQLLGGYTF
abundance: -; d_gene: TRBD2; len: 16; j_gene: TRBJ2-2; v_gene: TRBV7-8; CDR3nt: TGTGCCAGCAGCTGGAGGACTAGCGGGGGGGCCGGGGAGCTGTTTTTT; CDR3aa: CASSWRTSGGAGELFF
abundance: -; d_gene: -; len: 14; j_gene: TRBJ2-7; v_gene: TRBV7-8; CDR3nt: TGTACCAGCAGCTTAGCCAGTACACTTTTCGAGCAGTACTTC; CDR3aa: CTSSLASTLFEQYF
abundance: -; d_gene: -; len: 17; j_gene: TRBJ2-6; v_gene: TRBV7-9; CDR3nt: TGTGCCAGCAGCTTAGAGGGTAGGGTCTCTGGGGCCAACGTCCTGACTTTC; CDR3aa: CASSLEGRVSGANVLTF
abundance: -; d_gene: -; len: 15; j_gene: TRBJ1-5; v_gene: TRBV19; CDR3nt: TGTGCCAGTAGTAAGGGACGGGCCGTCAATCAGCCCCAGCATTTT; CDR3aa: CASSKGRAVNQPQHF
abundance: -; d_gene: TRBD2; len: 16; j_gene: TRBJ2-1; v_gene: TRBV11-3; CDR3nt: TGTGCCAGCAGCTTGGAGGGGACTAGCGGGCACAATGAGCAGTTCTTC; CDR3aa: CASSLEGTSGHNEQFF
abundance: few; d_gene: -; len: 13; j_gene: TRBJ1-6; v_gene: TRBV6-1; CDR3nt: TGTGCCAGCAGTGCCCCCGAAATTTCACCCCTCCACTTT; CDR3aa: CASSAPEISPLHF
abundance: few; d_gene: -; len: 13; j_gene: TRBJ1-2; v_gene: TRBV7-9; CDR3nt: TGTGCCAGCAGCTCCGGGGCGTCGGGTGGCTACACCTTC; CDR3aa: CASSSGASGGYTF
abundance: -; d_gene: -; len: 13; j_gene: TRBJ2-7; v_gene: TRBV7-2; CDR3nt: TGTGCCAGCAGCTTGAGCCCCTCGACCGAGCAGTACTTC; CDR3aa: CASSLSPSTEQYF
abundance: -; d_gene: TRBD1; len: 14; j_gene: TRBJ1-2; v_gene: TRBV12-3/TRBV12-4; CDR3nt: TGTGCCAGCAGTTTTACAGGGGGCGATTATGGCTACACCTTC; CDR3aa: CASSFTGGDYGYTF
abundance: -; d_gene: -; len: 14; j_gene: TRBJ2-1; v_gene: TRBV7-2; CDR3nt: TGTGCCAGCAGCTTAGTCGGGGGATTTAATGAGCAGTTCTTC; CDR3aa: CASSLVGGFNEQFF
abundance: few; d_gene: -; len: 13; j_gene: TRBJ1-1; v_gene: TRBV11-2; CDR3nt: TGTGCCAGCAGCTCCGACAGGAACACTGAAGCTTTCTTT; CDR3aa: CASSSDRNTEAFF
abundance: -; d_gene: -; len: 15; j_gene: TRBJ1-6; v_gene: TRBV7-8; CDR3nt: TGTGCCAGCAGTTCCGGACAGATCTATAATTCACCCCTCCACTTT; CDR3aa: CASSSGQIYNSPLHF
abundance: medium-sized; d_gene: -; len: 13; j_gene: TRBJ2-3; v_gene: TRBV24-1; CDR3nt: TGTGCCACCAGTGCGGCAGGTGCGGATACGCAGTATTTT; CDR3aa: CATSAAGADTQYF
abundance: -; d_gene: TRBD1; len: 13; j_gene: TRBJ2-7; v_gene: TRBV10-1; CDR3nt: TGCGCCAGCAGATCGACAGGGGATAGCGAGCAGTACTTC; CDR3aa: CASRSTGDSEQYF